A selection of T cell receptor beta chains follows, all from one sample in a study of T cells in Graves' hyperthyroidism and ophthalmopathy. TCRdb re-called the multiplex PCR reads through MiXCR, storing one row per CDR3 protein. The sample lists about 210,000 distinct CDR3 sequences, over 15% occurring once. Sequencing was done on a sample of blood. The receptors come from a man in his fifties with Graves' hyperthyroidism. The conserved cysteine and the conserved F or W are not part of the CDR3 here.

V	length	J	CDR3
TRBV7-2	12	TRBJ1-6	ASSPQGRSSPLH
TRBV14	14	TRBJ2-3	ASSQTSGGRTDTQY
TRBV6-2/TRBV6-3	13	TRBJ2-7	ASSYSGSEAYEQY
TRBV28	15	TRBJ2-4	ASSLMELAVAKNIQY
TRBV19	14	TRBJ2-2	ASSGYGTTNTGELF
TRBV7-2	13	TRBJ2-5	ASSLDLGDSETQY
TRBV6-1	13	TRBJ2-5	ASSPSGTNQETQY
TRBV9	13	TRBJ2-7	ASSVGTSGLYEQY
TRBV30	11	TRBJ1-1	AWSVAGDTEAF
TRBV5-4	14	TRBJ2-1	ASSLASTSGREEQF
TRBV12-3/TRBV12-4	12	TRBJ2-3	ASSLQGPTDTQY
TRBV18	13	TRBJ2-7	ASSPLAGGRSEQY
TRBV5-6	11	TRBJ2-1	ASSRGHYNEQF
TRBV7-2	12	TRBJ2-3	ASSRRDPGSAQY
TRBV18	11	TRBJ1-5	ASSPLEYQPQH
TRBV7-3	11	TRBJ2-3	ASSPQQGDTQY
TRBV20-1	13	TRBJ2-6	SARDLVSGANVLT
TRBV18	13	TRBJ2-1	ASSPRTSDYNEQF
TRBV5-1	13	TRBJ2-7	ASSLAGGFSYEQY
TRBV7-2	12	TRBJ2-5	ASTVQGQQETQY
TRBV12-3/TRBV12-4	13	TRBJ1-2	ASSFGRSLIYGYT
TRBV11-2	15	TRBJ2-4	ASSRFLAGGDKNIQY
TRBV6-1	13	TRBJ1-5	ASSPDQREGQPQH
TRBV6-5	13	TRBJ1-4	ANSYYGTSNEKLF
TRBV9	10	TRBJ2-3	ASSVEGYTQY
TRBV9	12	TRBJ2-3	ASSVGPNTDTQY
TRBV28	11	TRBJ2-7	ASRLGQGYEQY
TRBV6-1	11	TRBJ1-2	ASRKTSNYGYT
TRBV27	11	TRBJ2-1	ASRQTSGGEQF
TRBV5-1	14	TRBJ2-7	ASSFPGGQGAYEQY
TRBV6-1	11	TRBJ2-7	ASKRQDLYEQY
TRBV5-1	14	TRBJ2-5	ASSAGTTTLQETQY
TRBV28	18	TRBJ2-1	ASSLPGGVLAGHSYNEQF
TRBV5-5	13	TRBJ2-1	ASSFGAGGFNEQF
TRBV18	11	TRBJ2-7	ASSPERNYEQY
TRBV20-1	9	TRBJ2-3	SAGTADTQY
TRBV3-1	13	TRBJ1-5	ASSQDNSQYQPQH
TRBV28	13	TRBJ2-3	ASSLSGGHTDTQY
TRBV15	13	TRBJ2-7	ATSSRQGMGYEQY
TRBV5-6	14	TRBJ2-3	ASTSLTKGAGDTQY
TRBV7-9	12	TRBJ2-5	ASSGWDSQETQY
TRBV4-1	14	TRBJ1-1	ASSRTTETMNTEAF
TRBV4-2	14	TRBJ2-2	ASSLGHRENTGELF
TRBV20-1	14	TRBJ1-2	SAVYTSRGRNYGYT
TRBV4-3	14	TRBJ2-3	ASSQGASPHTDTQY
TRBV7-6	13	TRBJ1-3	ASRLNDRAGNTIY
TRBV29-1	14	TRBJ2-1	SVEDRLIAGDNEQF
TRBV6-2/TRBV6-3	16	TRBJ2-1	ASSYLPSASGSYNEQF
TRBV6-5	12	TRBJ1-2	ASSSSTAGYGYT
TRBV30	16	TRBJ2-3	AWSVGMAAVLGTDTQY
TRBV20-1	10	TRBJ2-1	SARGLANEQF
TRBV6-1	15	TRBJ2-3	ASSTPSGADSTDTQY
TRBV4-3	14	TRBJ2-3	ASSQDFDDSTDTQY
TRBV28	14	TRBJ2-1	ASSLRLAGIIYEQF
TRBV20-1	11	TRBJ1-6	SASGRGGLPLH
TRBV28	10	TRBJ1-1	ASSPLNTEAF
TRBV7-9	13	TRBJ1-5	ASSGGGTSNQPQH